Listed here is a single TCR beta chain. Its antigen is still unknown. The input lacks base qualities; no much larger clone sits a single base away. The data originate from a study of CD8 T cells in ankylosing spondylitis (dated by TCRdb to about 2017). About the full investigation: T cell receptor beta repertoires were profiled in healthy donors and ankylosing spondylitis patients so that disease-linked TCR variants could be found. Samples of peripheral blood were taken, and for ankylosing spondylitis patients, synovial fluid was collected as well. The full study cohort was made up of about 24 ankylosing spondylitis patients and 108 healthy donors. Overall study outcomes, separate from this receptor: The disease-linked clones had a CD8+ phenotype and were found at relatively low frequencies in peripheral blood. Some TCR beta motif variants had previously been reported in synovial fluid and blood of reactive arthritis patients, which suggested common disease-initiation mechanisms. A TCR beta motif of several highly homologous amino acid variants appeared characteristic of blood from ankylosing spondylitis patients. The disease-linked clones were reported as significantly enriched in matched synovial fluid samples from ankylosing spondylitis patients.

Sequencing used an Illumina HiSeq 2500. Quantitative 5'-RACE with molecular barcodes was the method used to prepare the TCR beta libraries. The published analysis was carried out like this. A new computational method based on a probabilistic model of VDJ rearrangement was used to identify disease-linked TCR variants. The public reads were quality trimmed at Q25 with fastp and then assembled into clones with MiXCR by TCRdb, keeping productive beta chains. Rows matching on CDR3 protein sequence are summarized as one entry with the most common DNA and genes. The V and J calls come from TCRdb's annotation, not from the publication. Counted in this sample were approximately 220,000 distinct CDR3 sequences; about 16% of them appeared once. About 42% of the sample is held by the ten biggest clonotypes. From its cysteine to its phenylalanine, the CDR3 spans 14 amino acids. This entry keeps only the CDR3 DNA: 42 bases, framed from base 1. Per the germline V gene (reference sequence), DFQATT is the CDR1 and SNEGSKA is the CDR2. Cut back by 3 bases and 3 bases, the V and J ends lie 15 bases apart.

Sequencing was done on a sample of blood, either unsorted or a sorted T cell fraction (not recorded which). This clonotype was sampled from a male donor with ankylosing spondylitis. The rearrangement joined TRBV20-1 to TRBJ2-7, and possibly TRBD1, on 6 matching bases. The CDR3 in this case is CSARELTGYYEQYF. At the DNA level, the sequence is TGCAGTGCTAGGGAATTGACAGGCTACTACGAGCAGTACTTC.